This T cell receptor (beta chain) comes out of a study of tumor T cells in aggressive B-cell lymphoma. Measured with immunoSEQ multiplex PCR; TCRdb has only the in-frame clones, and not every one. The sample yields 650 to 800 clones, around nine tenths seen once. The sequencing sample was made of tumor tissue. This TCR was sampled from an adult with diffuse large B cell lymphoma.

The CDR3 loop reads CASRPGTGIGYTF. The CDR3 DNA follows: TGTGCCAGCAGACCCGGGACAGGGATCGGCTACACCTTC. The rearrangement links TRBV19 to TRBJ1-2, with TRBD1 matching 9 bases. Trimming cost V 9 bases and J 8 bases; bases outside gene matches: 10. The germline V gene encodes CDR1 LNHDA and CDR2 SQIVND (reference sequence). The CDR3 loop spans 13 amino acids.